This TCR beta chain was captured by sequencing in a study of T cells expressing NK-cell markers. Across the study: Seven donors tested HCMV-seropositive and one tested seronegative among the eight sequenced. Points from the study as a whole: Questions lingered over whether expanded NKG2C+ T cell clones were HCMV-specific. Of the CD8+ T cell pool in about 6 donors, roughly 1.0-7.0% was accounted for by dominant NKG2C+ clonotypes.

Details on this clonotype: Antigen unknown.

TCRdb reworked the 5' RACE reads into one entry per CDR3 protein, no DNA. In total, the table holds hundreds of thousands of distinct CDR3 sequences. The CDR3 totals 15 residues. Germline V lookup: CDR1 SGHRS, CDR2 YFSETQ. The chain has TRBV5-1 and TRBJ1-5; TCRdb's D gene call, TRBD1, goes unchecked for lack of DNA. Sequencing was done on a sample of blood T cells: a sorted CD56 or NKG2C T cell subset, CD4+ or CD8+ T cells, or bulk PBMC T cells (not recorded which). The sequence was obtained from a woman aged 18-70 years in good health. The CDR3 sequence: CASSLLGALGQPQHF.